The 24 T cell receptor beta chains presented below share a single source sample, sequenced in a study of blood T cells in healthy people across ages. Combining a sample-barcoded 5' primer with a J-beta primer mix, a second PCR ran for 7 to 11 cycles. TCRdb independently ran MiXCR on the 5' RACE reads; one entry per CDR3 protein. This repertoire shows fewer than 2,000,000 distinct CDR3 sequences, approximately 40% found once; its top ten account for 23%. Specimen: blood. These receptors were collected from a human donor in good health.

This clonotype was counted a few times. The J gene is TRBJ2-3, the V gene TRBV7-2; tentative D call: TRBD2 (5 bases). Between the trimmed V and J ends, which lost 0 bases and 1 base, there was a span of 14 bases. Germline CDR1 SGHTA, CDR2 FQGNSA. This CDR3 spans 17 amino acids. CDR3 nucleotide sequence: TGTGCCAGCAGCTTAGCGATCGGGGTACCCGGCACAGATACGCAGTATTTT. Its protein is CASSLAIGVPGTDTQYF.

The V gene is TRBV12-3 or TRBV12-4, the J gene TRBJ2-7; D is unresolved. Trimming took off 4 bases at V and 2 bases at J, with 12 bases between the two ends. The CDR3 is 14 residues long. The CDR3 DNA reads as TGTGCCAGCAGTTCCTGGGATGCACCCTACGAGCAGTACTTC. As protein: CASSSWDAPYEQYF.

In nucleotides, the CDR3 is TGTGCCAGCAGTTACCCGTTCGGGACAGATGGTGAAAAACTGTTTTTT. Its translation is CASSYPFGTDGEKLFF. The V call is TRBV6-2 or TRBV6-3, the J call TRBJ1-4, with TRBD1 matching over 7 bases. V lost 2 bases to trimming and J lost 7 bases; unmatched junction nucleotides: 10. The CDR3 contains 16 residues. CDR1 and CDR2 from the germline V gene are MNHEY and SVGEGT.

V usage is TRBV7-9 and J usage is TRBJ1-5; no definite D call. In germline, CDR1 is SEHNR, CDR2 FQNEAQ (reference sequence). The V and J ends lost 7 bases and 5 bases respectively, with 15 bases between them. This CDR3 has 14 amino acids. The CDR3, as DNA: TGTGCCAGCACCCGTGGGGTCCCCGATCAGCCCCAGCATTTT. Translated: CASTRGVPDQPQHF.

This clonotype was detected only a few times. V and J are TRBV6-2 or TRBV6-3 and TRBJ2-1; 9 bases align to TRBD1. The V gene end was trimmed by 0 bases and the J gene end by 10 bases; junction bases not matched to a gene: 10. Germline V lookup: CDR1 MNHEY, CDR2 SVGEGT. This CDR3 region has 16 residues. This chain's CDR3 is CASSYSRTGDGFEQFF. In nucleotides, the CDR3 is TGTGCCAGCAGTTACTCCCGGACAGGGGATGGATTCGAGCAGTTCTTC.

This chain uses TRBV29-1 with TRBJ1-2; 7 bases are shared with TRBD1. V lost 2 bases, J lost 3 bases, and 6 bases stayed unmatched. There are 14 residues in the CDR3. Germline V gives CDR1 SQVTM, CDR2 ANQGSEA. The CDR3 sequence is CSVENFQGDYGYTF. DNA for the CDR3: TGCAGCGTTGAAAATTTCCAGGGGGACTATGGCTACACCTTC.

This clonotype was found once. CDR3 loop: CAAGGNLDGYTF. The CDR3 DNA follows: TGTGCCGCCGGCGGTAACCTGGATGGCTACACCTTC. The rearrangement uses TRBV24-1 and TRBJ1-2; no firm D call. V gave up 12 bases and J gave up 6 bases, with 16 bases separating them. This CDR3 region has 12 residues. The V gene's germline CDR1 is KGHDR and CDR2 SFDVKD.

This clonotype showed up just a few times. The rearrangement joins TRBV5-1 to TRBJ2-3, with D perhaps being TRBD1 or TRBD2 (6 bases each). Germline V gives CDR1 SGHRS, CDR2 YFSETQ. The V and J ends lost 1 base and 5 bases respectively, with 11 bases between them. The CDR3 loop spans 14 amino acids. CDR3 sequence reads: CASSLSGARDTQYF. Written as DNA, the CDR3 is TGCGCCAGCAGCTTGTCGGGGGCAAGAGATACGCAGTATTTT.

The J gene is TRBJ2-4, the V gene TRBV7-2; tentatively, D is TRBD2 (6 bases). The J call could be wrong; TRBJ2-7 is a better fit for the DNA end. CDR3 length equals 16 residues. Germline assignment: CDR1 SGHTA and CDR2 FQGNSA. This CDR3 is CASSLGLGGSIYEQYF. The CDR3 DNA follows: TGTGCCAGCAGCTTGGGGTTAGGAGGGAGTATCTACGAGCAGTACTTC.

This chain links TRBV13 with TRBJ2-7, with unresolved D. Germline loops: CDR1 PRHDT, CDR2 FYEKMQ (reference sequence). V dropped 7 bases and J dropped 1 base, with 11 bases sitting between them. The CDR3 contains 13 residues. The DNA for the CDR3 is TGTGCCAGCACCTCTAAGTGGTCCTACGAGCAGTACTTC. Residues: CASTSKWSYEQYF. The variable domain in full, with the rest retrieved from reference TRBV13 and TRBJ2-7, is AAGVIQSPRHLIKEKRETATLKCYPIPRHDTVYWYQQGPGQDPQFLISFYEKMQSDKGSIPDRFSAQQFSDYHSELNMSSLELGDSALYFCASTSKWSYEQYFGPGTRLTVT.

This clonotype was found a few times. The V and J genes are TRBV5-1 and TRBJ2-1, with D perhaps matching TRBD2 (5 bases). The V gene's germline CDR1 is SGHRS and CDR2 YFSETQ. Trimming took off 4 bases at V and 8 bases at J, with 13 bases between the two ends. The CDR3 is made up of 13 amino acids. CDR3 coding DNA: TGCGCCAGCAGCCCGGCTCGGGGTGATGAGCAGTTCTTC. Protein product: CASSPARGDEQFF.

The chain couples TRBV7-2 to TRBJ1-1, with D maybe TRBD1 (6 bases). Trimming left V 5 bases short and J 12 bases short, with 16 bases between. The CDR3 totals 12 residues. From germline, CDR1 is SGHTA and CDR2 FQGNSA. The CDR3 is CASSRAVGGTFF. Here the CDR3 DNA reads TGTGCCAGCAGCCGAGCGGTAGGGGGAACTTTCTTT. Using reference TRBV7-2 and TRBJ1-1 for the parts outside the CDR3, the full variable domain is GAGVSQSPSNKVTEKGKDVELRCDPISGHTALYWYRQSLGQGLEFLIYFQGNSAPDKSGLPSDRFSAERTGGSVSTLTIQRTQQEDSAVYLCASSRAVGGTFFGQGTRLTVV.

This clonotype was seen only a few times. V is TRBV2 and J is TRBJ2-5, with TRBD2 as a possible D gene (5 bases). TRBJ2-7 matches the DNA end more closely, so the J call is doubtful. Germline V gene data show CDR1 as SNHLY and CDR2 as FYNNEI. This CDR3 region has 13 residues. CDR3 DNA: TGTGCCAGCAGAGAACTAGTTTCCCACGAGCAGTACTTC. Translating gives CASRELVSHEQYF.

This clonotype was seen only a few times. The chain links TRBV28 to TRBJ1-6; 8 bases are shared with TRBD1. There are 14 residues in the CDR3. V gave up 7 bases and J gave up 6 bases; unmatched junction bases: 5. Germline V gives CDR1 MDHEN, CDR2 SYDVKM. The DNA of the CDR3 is TGTGCCAGCACTTCCACAGGGGGTAATTCACCCCTCCACTTT. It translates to CASTSTGGNSPLHF.

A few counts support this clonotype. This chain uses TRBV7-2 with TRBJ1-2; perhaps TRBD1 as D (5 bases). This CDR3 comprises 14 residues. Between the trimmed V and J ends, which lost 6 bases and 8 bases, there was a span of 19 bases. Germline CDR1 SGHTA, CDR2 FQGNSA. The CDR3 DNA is TGTGCCAGCAGTCAAACGGGGGGTGAAGGCGGCTACACCTTC. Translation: CASSQTGGEGGYTF.

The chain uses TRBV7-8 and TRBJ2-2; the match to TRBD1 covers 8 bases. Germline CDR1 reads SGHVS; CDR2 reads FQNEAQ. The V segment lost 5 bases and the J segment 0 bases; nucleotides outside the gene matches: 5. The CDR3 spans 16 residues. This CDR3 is CASSLTGVPNTGELFF. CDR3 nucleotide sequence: TGTGCCAGCAGCCTGACAGGGGTCCCGAACACCGGGGAGCTGTTTTTT.

For the CDR3, the DNA is TGTGCCAGCAGTTATGTGAGGGAAGCACCCCTCCACTTT. Its translation: CASSYVREAPLHF. This chain joins TRBV6-6 and TRBJ1-6; D is undetermined. CDR1 MNHNY and CDR2 SVGAGI come from the germline V gene (reference sequence). This CDR3 has 13 amino acids. V gave up 3 bases and J gave up 11 bases, with 11 bases separating them.

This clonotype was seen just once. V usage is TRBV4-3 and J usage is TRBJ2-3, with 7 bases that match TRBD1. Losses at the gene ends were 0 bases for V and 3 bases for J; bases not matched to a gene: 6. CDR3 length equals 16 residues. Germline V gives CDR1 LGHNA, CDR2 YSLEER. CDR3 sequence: CASSQDQGVSTDTQYF. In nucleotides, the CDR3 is TGCGCCAGCAGCCAAGATCAGGGGGTTAGTACAGATACGCAGTATTTT.

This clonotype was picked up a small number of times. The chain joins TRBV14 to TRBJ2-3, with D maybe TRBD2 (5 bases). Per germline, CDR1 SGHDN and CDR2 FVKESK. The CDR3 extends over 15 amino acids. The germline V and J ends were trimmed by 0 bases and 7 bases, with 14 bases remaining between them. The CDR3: CASSQELGEAHTQYF. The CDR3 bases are TGTGCCAGCAGCCAAGAACTGGGAGAGGCACATACGCAGTATTTT.

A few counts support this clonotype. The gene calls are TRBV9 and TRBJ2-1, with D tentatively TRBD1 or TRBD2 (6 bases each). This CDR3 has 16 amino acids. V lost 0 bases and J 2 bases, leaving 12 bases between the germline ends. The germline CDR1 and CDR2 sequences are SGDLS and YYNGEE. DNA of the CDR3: TGTGCCAGCAGCGTAGAGGGGGGAACTACCTACAATGAGCAGTTCTTC. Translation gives CASSVEGGTTYNEQFF.

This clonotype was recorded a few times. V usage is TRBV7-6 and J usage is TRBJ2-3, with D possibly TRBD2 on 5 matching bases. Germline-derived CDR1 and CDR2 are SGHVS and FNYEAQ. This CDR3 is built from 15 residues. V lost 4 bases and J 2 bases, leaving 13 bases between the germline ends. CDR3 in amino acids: CASSYTGGLTDTQYF. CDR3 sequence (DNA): TGTGCCAGCAGCTACACTGGCGGGCTCACAGATACGCAGTATTTT.

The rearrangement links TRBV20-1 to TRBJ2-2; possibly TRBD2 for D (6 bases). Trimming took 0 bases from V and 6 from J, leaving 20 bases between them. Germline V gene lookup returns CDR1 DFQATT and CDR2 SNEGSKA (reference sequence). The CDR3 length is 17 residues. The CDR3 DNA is TGCAGTGCTAGAGATAGTGGGACTGGGCAGGGCGCCGGGGAGCTGTTTTTT. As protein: CSARDSGTGQGAGELFF.

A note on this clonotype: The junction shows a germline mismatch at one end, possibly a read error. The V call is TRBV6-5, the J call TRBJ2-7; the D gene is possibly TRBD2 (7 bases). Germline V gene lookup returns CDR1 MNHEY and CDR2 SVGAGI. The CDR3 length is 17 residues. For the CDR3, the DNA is TGTGCCGGCAGTTACTCGAGGTCCCGGGGGGCGTCCTGCGAGCAGTACTTC. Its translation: CAGSYSRSRGASCEQYF.

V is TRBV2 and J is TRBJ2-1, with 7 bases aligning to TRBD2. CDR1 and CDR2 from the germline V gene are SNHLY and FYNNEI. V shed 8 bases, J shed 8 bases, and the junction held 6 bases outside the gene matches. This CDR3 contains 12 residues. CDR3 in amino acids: CASGGVLDEQFF. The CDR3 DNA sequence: TGTGCCAGCGGGGGGGTATTGGATGAGCAGTTCTTC.